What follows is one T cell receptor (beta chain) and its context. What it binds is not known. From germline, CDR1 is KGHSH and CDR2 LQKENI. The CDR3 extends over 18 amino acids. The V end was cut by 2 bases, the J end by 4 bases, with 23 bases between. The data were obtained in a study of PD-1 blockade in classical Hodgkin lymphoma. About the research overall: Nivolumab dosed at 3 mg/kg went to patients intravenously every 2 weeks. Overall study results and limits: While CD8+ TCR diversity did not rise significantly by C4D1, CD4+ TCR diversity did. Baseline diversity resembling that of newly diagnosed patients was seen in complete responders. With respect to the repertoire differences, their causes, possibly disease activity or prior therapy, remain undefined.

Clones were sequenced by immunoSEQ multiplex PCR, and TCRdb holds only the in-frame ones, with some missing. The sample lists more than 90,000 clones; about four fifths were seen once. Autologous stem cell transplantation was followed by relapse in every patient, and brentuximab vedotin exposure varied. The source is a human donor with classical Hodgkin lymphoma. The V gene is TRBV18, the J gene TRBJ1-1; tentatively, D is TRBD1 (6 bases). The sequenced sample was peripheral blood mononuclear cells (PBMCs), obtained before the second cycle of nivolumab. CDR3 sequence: CASSPRVGGGAFSTEAFF. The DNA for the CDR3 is TGTGCCAGCTCACCAAGAGTAGGGGGGGGCGCGTTTAGCACTGAAGCTTTCTTT.